Shown below are 16 T cell receptor beta chains from a single sample sequenced in a study of blood T cell repertoires in COVID-19. The repertoire was sequenced with immunoSEQ multiplex PCR; TCRdb's copy has only in-frame clones and lacks some. Counted here are over 400,000 clones, roughly 85% occurring once; the ten biggest clones make up approximately 1.4%. Sequencing used peripheral blood. The receptors shown here come from a woman aged 30 to 39 with active or convalescent COVID-19.

The J gene is TRBJ2-5, the V gene TRBV5-1, with 12 bases identical to TRBD2. CDR3 length: 17 residues. Germline trimming cut 4 bases from V and 5 bases from J; bases unmatched to any gene: 12. The germline CDR1 and CDR2 sequences are SGHRS and YFSETQ. The CDR3 loop is CASSQLRLAGVQETQYF. CDR3 nucleotides: TGCGCCAGCAGCCAACTCAGACTAGCGGGGGTCCAGGAGACCCAGTACTTC.

This clone was seen just once. In DNA, the CDR3 is TGTGCCAGCAGCTCGACAGGGGGCTCGGTCGAGCAGTACTTC. Its translation is CASSSTGGSVEQYF. The chain has TRBV7-9 and TRBJ2-7, with 10 bases lining up with TRBD1. CDR1 and CDR2 (germline): SEHNR, FQNEAQ (reference sequence). The CDR3 has 14 residues. The ends lost 4 bases at V and 6 bases at J; junction bases unmatched: 6.

The chain couples TRBV19 to TRBJ2-7; D possibly corresponds to TRBD2 (6 bases). Germline values: CDR1 LNHDA, CDR2 SQIVND (reference sequence). Trimming stripped 5 bases from V and 6 bases from J, with 17 bases between. The CDR3 loop spans 14 amino acids. The CDR3 DNA sequence: TGTGCCAGTAGTCCTTTTTGGGACTCGTTCGAGCAGTACTTC. It yields the protein CASSPFWDSFEQYF.

The chain combines TRBV19 with TRBJ2-5, with TRBD2 as a possible D gene (5 bases). This CDR3 is 14 amino acids long. Trimming left V 5 bases short and J 5 bases short, with 15 bases between. The germline gives CDR1 LNHDA, CDR2 SQIVND (reference sequence). The CDR3 DNA reads as TGTGCCAGTAGTCCAGTGGACTTCGGTGAGACCCAGTACTTC. As protein: CASSPVDFGETQYF.

This chain links TRBV5-1 with TRBJ1-1; D may be TRBD1 (5 bases). The CDR3 spans 15 residues. The V gene lost 0 bases and the J gene lost 0 bases, with 9 bases spanning the gap. The germline gives CDR1 SGHRS, CDR2 YFSETQ. In DNA form, the CDR3 reads TGCGCCAGCAGCTTGGAAGCGGGACTGAACACTGAAGCTTTCTTT. Its translation: CASSLEAGLNTEAFF.

V gene TRBV19 combines with J gene TRBJ1-5; TRBD1 agrees at 9 bases. Germline loops: CDR1 LNHDA, CDR2 SQIVND (reference sequence). The CDR3 is made up of 16 amino acids. Trimming cost V 3 bases and J 5 bases; bases outside gene matches: 8. The CDR3 region is CASSIGQGTQDQPQHF. The CDR3 nucleotides read TGTGCCAGTAGTATCGGACAGGGGACTCAAGATCAGCCCCAGCATTTT.

V usage is TRBV3-1 (or the pseudogene TRBV3-2) and J usage is TRBJ2-3; D unresolved. Germline lookup yields CDR1 LGHDT and CDR2 YNNKEL (reference sequence). The V and J ends lost 3 bases and 8 bases respectively, with 9 bases between them. CDR3 length: 12 amino acids. The CDR3 nucleotides are TGTGCCAGCAGCCACCCCCTCGGTACGCAGTATTTT. It yields the protein CASSHPLGTQYF.

As DNA, the CDR3 is TGTGCCAGCAGCTTGGGGACTCTCAAAAACATTCAGTACTTC. Its protein is CASSLGTLKNIQYF. This chain joins TRBV5-4 and TRBJ2-4; a possible D gene is TRBD2 (5 bases). Germline CDR1 is SGHNT and CDR2 is YYREEE (reference sequence). CDR3 length: 14 amino acids. The ends were cut back, 0 bases at V and 3 bases at J, with 7 bases in the middle.

This rearrangement joins TRBV6-5 to TRBJ1-2; D may be TRBD1 (5 bases). Trimming left V 7 bases short and J 6 bases short, with 15 bases between. Germline V gene lookup returns CDR1 MNHEY and CDR2 SVGAGI. The CDR3 length is 13 residues. The CDR3 loop reads CASTKGGANGYTF. The CDR3 DNA reads as TGTGCCAGCACAAAGGGAGGGGCGAATGGCTACACCTTC.

The chain uses TRBV19 and TRBJ1-3, with a possible D match to TRBD1 (6 bases). The CDR3 length is 14 residues. Trimming shortened V by 5 bases and J by 4 bases, and 12 bases separated the two germline ends. Germline V CDR1 and CDR2: LNHDA, SQIVND (reference sequence). This chain's CDR3 is CASSPATGGNTIYF. The CDR3 DNA reads TGTGCCAGTAGTCCCGCGACAGGCGGAAACACCATATATTTT.

The V gene is TRBV10-2, the J gene TRBJ1-1; no reliable D call. The CDR3 spans 15 residues. V was pared by 0 bases and J by 6 bases, with 14 bases between. The V gene's germline CDR1 is WSHSY and CDR2 SAAADI. The CDR3 region has the DNA TGCGCCAGCAGTGAGTCACCCTTGAGCGTCGCTGAAGCTTTCTTT. This encodes CASSESPLSVAEAFF.

The chain combines TRBV9 with TRBJ2-5; D remains unclear. This CDR3 is built from 14 residues. The germline gives CDR1 SGDLS, CDR2 YYNGEE. V lost 0 bases and J lost 2, with 8 bases in between. The CDR3 DNA follows: TGTGCCAGCAGCGTAGGATCTAGACAAGAGACCCAGTACTTC. Translating it yields CASSVGSRQETQYF.

Of note for this clone: Distinct nucleotide sequences in the sample also encode this CDR3. V gene TRBV3-1 (or the pseudogene TRBV3-2) combines with J gene TRBJ2-6; a weak D match, TRBD2 (5 bases). The CDR3 is made up of 15 amino acids. V dropped 4 bases and J dropped 1 base, with 8 bases sitting between them. The germline V gene encodes CDR1 LGHDT and CDR2 YNNKEL (reference sequence). CDR3 in amino acids: CASSPTSSGANVLTF. The CDR3 region has the DNA TGTGCCAGCAGCCCTACTAGTTCTGGGGCCAACGTCCTGACTTTC.

The V gene is TRBV5-1, the J gene TRBJ2-1, with D unclear. Germline-derived CDR1 and CDR2 are SGHRS and YFSETQ. This CDR3 contains 13 residues. V was pared by 5 bases and J by 0 bases, with 6 bases between. In DNA, the CDR3 is TGCGCCAGCAGTCAGGCCTCCTACAATGAGCAGTTCTTC. Translating gives CASSQASYNEQFF.

This clone was seen just once. This chain joins TRBV5-4 and TRBJ2-1; 10 bases are a match to TRBD2. Germline V lookup: CDR1 SGHNT, CDR2 YYREEE (reference sequence). The CDR3 is made up of 15 amino acids. J was trimmed by 8 bases and V by 3 bases; bases with no gene match: 8. DNA for the CDR3: TGTGCCAGCAGCTCTCCGGGACTAGCGTTCCATGAGCAGTTCTTC. Translated: CASSSPGLAFHEQFF.

The chain employs TRBV5-1 and TRBJ1-3; D call uncertain. Trimming shortened V by 0 bases and J by 3 bases, and 7 bases separated the two germline ends. Germline V gives CDR1 SGHRS, CDR2 YFSETQ. This CDR3 spans 14 amino acids. DNA of the CDR3: TGCGCCAGCAGCTTGGGGGCTGTTGGAAACACCATATATTTT. This translates into CASSLGAVGNTIYF.